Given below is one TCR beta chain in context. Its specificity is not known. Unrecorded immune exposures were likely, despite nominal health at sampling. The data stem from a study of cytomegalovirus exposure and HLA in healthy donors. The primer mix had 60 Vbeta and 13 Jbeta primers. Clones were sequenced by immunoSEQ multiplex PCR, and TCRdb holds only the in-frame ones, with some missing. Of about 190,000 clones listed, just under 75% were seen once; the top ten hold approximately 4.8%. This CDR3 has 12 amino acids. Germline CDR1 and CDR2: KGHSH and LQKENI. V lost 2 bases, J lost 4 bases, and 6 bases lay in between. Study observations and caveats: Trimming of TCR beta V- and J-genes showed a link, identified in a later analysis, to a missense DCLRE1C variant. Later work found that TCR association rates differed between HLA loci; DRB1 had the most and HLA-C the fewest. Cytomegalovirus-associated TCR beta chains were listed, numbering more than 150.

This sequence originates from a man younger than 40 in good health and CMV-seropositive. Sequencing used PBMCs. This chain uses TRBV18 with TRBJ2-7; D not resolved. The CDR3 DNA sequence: TGTGCCAGCTCACCAAATAATTACGAGCAGTACTTC. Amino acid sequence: CASSPNNYEQYF.